Listed below are T cell receptor beta chains from one sample, sequenced in a study of cytomegalovirus exposure and HLA in healthy donors. Clones were read by immunoSEQ multiplex PCR, and TCRdb kept only the in-frame ones, dropping some. The data show about 130,000 clones, roughly 82% seen once. The sample comprised PBMCs. These TCRs come from a male donor in good health and CMV-seropositive. The CDR3 runs from the conserved cysteine through the conserved F or W. Fields, in order: D gene, clone size, J gene, V gene, CDR3 protein, CDR3 DNA. D genes are given only for firm matches. Part of the rows lack a size; the others show once, few, many or a class for expanded clones.

.	.	TRBJ1-5	TRBV19	CASSTQRRVSDQPQHF	TGTGCCAGTAGTACCCAGAGGAGGGTAAGCGATCAGCCCCAGCATTTT
TRBD2	.	TRBJ2-4	TRBV2	CASSDLAAYSKNIQYF	TGTGCCAGCAGTGATCTAGCGGCTTATTCGAAGAACATTCAGTACTTC
TRBD2	.	TRBJ2-6	TRBV28	CASSLLTSNSGANVLTF	TGTGCCAGCAGTTTATTGACTAGCAACTCTGGGGCCAACGTCCTGACTTTC
TRBD1	.	TRBJ1-5	TRBV7-9	CSSSLGGFGNQPQHF	TGTTCCAGCAGCTTAGGGGGCTTTGGCAATCAGCCCCAGCATTTT
TRBD1	.	TRBJ2-4	TRBV6-1	CASSEQGVGDSQYF	TGTGCCAGCAGTGAGCAGGGGGTCGGGGACAGTCAGTACTTC
.	.	TRBJ2-3	TRBV18	CASSPYHGDTQYF	TGTGCCAGCTCACCTTACCACGGAGATACGCAGTATTTT
.	.	TRBJ2-7	TRBV6-5	CASSQQGYEQYF	TGTGCCAGCAGTCAACAGGGATACGAGCAGTACTTC
.	.	TRBJ2-7	TRBV19	CASSMGQGLTYEQYF	TGTGCCAGTAGTATGGGGCAGGGCTTAACCTACGAGCAGTACTTC
.	.	TRBJ1-1	TRBV27	CASSLVRRSDTEAFF	TGTGCCAGCAGTTTAGTCCGGAGGTCGGACACTGAAGCTTTCTTT
.	.	TRBJ2-3	TRBV11-2	CASSLSGIRADTQYF	TGTGCCAGCAGCTTATCAGGGATTAGGGCAGATACGCAGTATTTT
TRBD2	.	TRBJ2-6	TRBV5-1	CASSSGLAGPTGANVLTF	TGCGCCAGCAGCTCGGGACTAGCGGGCCCCACTGGGGCCAACGTCCTGACTTTC
.	few	TRBJ2-6	TRBV6-1	CASSDNSGANGLTF	TGTGCCAGCAGTGACAACTCTGGGGCCAACGGCCTGACTTTC
TRBD2	few	TRBJ2-3	TRBV18	CASSPLAGGTTDTQYF	TGTGCCAGCTCACCTTTAGCGGGGGGAACCACAGATACGCAGTATTTT
TRBD2	once	TRBJ2-1	TRBV28	CASSSGLADHYNEQFF	TGTGCCAGCAGTTCGGGACTAGCGGATCACTACAATGAGCAGTTCTTC
TRBD1	few	TRBJ2-2	TRBV6-5	CASSYSAGGVTGELFF	TGTGCCAGCAGTTACTCGGCAGGGGGCGTCACCGGGGAGCTGTTTTTT
.	.	TRBJ1-1	TRBV18	CASASPGLQNTEAFF	TGTGCCAGCGCATCTCCAGGGCTTCAGAACACTGAAGCTTTCTTT
TRBD1	.	TRBJ2-7	TRBV5-4	CASSLGQGGYEQYF	TGTGCCAGCAGCCTGGGACAGGGAGGCTACGAGCAGTACTTC
TRBD1	few	TRBJ1-2	TRBV2	CASSFKGAEGYTF	TGTGCCAGCAGTTTTAAGGGGGCGGAGGGCTACACCTTC
.	.	TRBJ2-2	TRBV7-6	CASRPGTSNTGELFF	TGTGCCAGCAGACCCGGGACTTCGAACACCGGGGAGCTGTTTTTT
.	medium-sized	TRBJ1-1	TRBV6-5	CASSSTVNTEAFF	TGTGCCAGCAGCTCGACAGTGAACACTGAAGCTTTCTTT
.	.	TRBJ1-1	TRBV6-5	CASSYSAWNTEAFF	TGTGCCAGCAGTTACTCAGCTTGGAACACTGAAGCTTTCTTT
.	.	TRBJ2-7	TRBV7-9	CASSFDRSSYEQYF	TGTGCCAGCAGCTTCGACAGGAGCTCCTACGAGCAGTACTTC
TRBD2	.	TRBJ2-7	TRBV7-9	CSSSSRLAGFYEQYF	TGTTCCAGCAGCTCCCGACTAGCGGGATTCTACGAGCAGTACTTC
TRBD2	.	TRBJ2-1	TRBV9	CASSPLAGRTYNEQFF	TGTGCCAGCAGCCCACTAGCGGGGCGAACCTACAATGAGCAGTTCTTC
.	.	TRBJ1-5	TRBV7-9	CSSSHGVQPQHF	TGTTCCAGCAGCCACGGGGTACAGCCCCAGCATTTT
.	.	TRBJ2-3	TRBV7-2	CASSLKAHSTDTQYF	TGTGCCAGCAGCTTAAAAGCGCATAGCACAGATACGCAGTATTTT
TRBD1	.	TRBJ1-2	TRBV25-1	CASSDHGTGGFGYTF	TGTGCCAGCAGTGATCATGGGACAGGGGGCTTTGGCTACACCTTC
.	.	TRBJ2-5	TRBV7-2	CASSLTVQETQYF	TGTGCCAGCAGCTTAACAGTACAAGAGACCCAGTACTTC
TRBD1	once	TRBJ2-7	TRBV10-3	CAISATGSVEQYF	TGTGCCATCAGTGCGACAGGGTCTGTGGAGCAGTACTTC
TRBD1	.	TRBJ2-7	TRBV19	CASSARDSLEQYF	TGTGCCAGTAGTGCCCGGGACAGCTTAGAGCAGTACTTC
.	few	TRBJ2-1	TRBV5-1	CASSLSGVAYNEQFF	TGCGCCAGCAGCTTGAGCGGCGTTGCTTACAATGAGCAGTTCTTC
.	.	TRBJ1-2	TRBV5-7	CASSLVRGSYGYTF	TGTGCCAGCAGCTTGGTAAGGGGCTCCTATGGCTACACCTTC
TRBD2	.	TRBJ2-7	TRBV27	CASRRAGGLAAYEQYF	TGTGCCAGCAGACGCGCTGGAGGACTAGCGGCCTACGAGCAGTACTTC
.	.	TRBJ2-7	TRBV7-9	CASGLGAYYEQYF	TGTGCCAGCGGGTTGGGGGCGTACTACGAGCAGTACTTC
.	.	TRBJ2-5	TRBV2	CASSEALGGGETQYF	TGTGCCAGCAGTGAAGCGCTGGGCGGGGGCGAGACCCAGTACTTC
TRBD1	.	TRBJ2-1	TRBV7-9	CASSADRGEQFF	TGTGCCAGCAGCGCCGACAGGGGTGAGCAGTTCTTC
TRBD1	.	TRBJ2-7	TRBV5-4	CASSLSGTGGYEQYF	TGTGCCAGCAGCTTGTCAGGGACAGGGGGCTACGAGCAGTACTTC
TRBD1	.	TRBJ2-6	TRBV28	CASSSQGSGANGLTF	TGTGCCAGCAGCTCACAGGGGTCTGGGGCCAACGGCCTGACTTTC
TRBD2	.	TRBJ2-3	TRBV11-2	CASSFLADSTDTQYF	TGTGCCAGCAGCTTCCTAGCGGATAGCACAGATACGCAGTATTTT
TRBD1	.	TRBJ1-2	TRBV6-1	CASTTGTGLGYGYTF	TGTGCCAGCACCACCGGGACAGGGCTAGGGTATGGCTACACCTTC
.	.	TRBJ2-7	TRBV7-8	CASSLSGAGGEQYF	TGTGCCAGCAGCTTATCCGGGGCCGGGGGCGAGCAGTACTTC
.	.	TRBJ1-2	TRBV11-2	CASSLSRVYGYTF	TGTGCCAGCAGCTTAAGTCGGGTCTATGGCTACACCTTC
TRBD2	.	TRBJ2-7	TRBV4-1	CASSQDFASGYEQYF	TGCGCCAGCAGCCAAGATTTCGCTAGCGGATACGAGCAGTACTTC
TRBD2	few	TRBJ2-1	TRBV15	CATSRDPIAGANEQFF	TGTGCCACCAGCAGAGATCCGATAGCGGGGGCGAATGAGCAGTTCTTC
TRBD1	.	TRBJ2-1	TRBV23-1	CASSRIRDRGHNEQFF	TGCGCCAGCAGTCGTATCCGGGACAGGGGCCACAATGAGCAGTTCTTC
TRBD1	once	TRBJ2-6	TRBV19	CASTDRAGANVLTF	TGTGCCAGCACCGACAGGGCTGGGGCCAACGTCCTGACTTTC
TRBD1	once	TRBJ2-1	TRBV6-1	CASRIDRDSYNEQFF	TGTGCCAGCAGGATTGACAGGGACTCCTACAATGAGCAGTTCTTC
.	.	TRBJ2-7	TRBV5-4	CASSLAQGLLYEQYF	TGTGCCAGCAGCTTGGCCCAAGGACTCCTTTACGAGCAGTACTTC
.	.	TRBJ2-7	TRBV7-9	CSSSTSGGFTMHEQYF	TGTTCCAGCAGCACCTCAGGGGGGTTTACAATGCACGAGCAGTACTTC
TRBD2	.	TRBJ2-1	TRBV5-6	CASSLASGRIDEQFF	TGTGCCAGCAGCTTGGCTAGCGGGAGGATCGATGAGCAGTTCTTC
.	once	TRBJ2-3	TRBV5-6	CASSLAGLSTDTQYF	TGTGCCAGCAGCTTGGCAGGGCTGAGCACAGATACGCAGTATTTT
.	.	TRBJ1-2	TRBV6-5	CASSRGEVGYTF	TGTGCCAGCAGTCGGGGGGAGGTAGGCTACACCTTC
TRBD1	few	TRBJ1-2	TRBV19	CAGSNPTGTGTYGYTF	TGTGCCGGTAGTAACCCGACCGGGACAGGAACTTATGGCTACACCTTC